Each of the 13 T cell receptor beta chains below was sequenced from the same sample in a study of blood T cell repertoires in COVID-19. The assay was immunoSEQ multiplex PCR, and TCRdb's table has in-frame clones only and misses some. In the table there are about 230,000 clones, approximately 80% of which are singletons. The sample taken for sequencing was peripheral blood. These receptors originate from a middle-aged man with acute or convalescent COVID-19.

Concerning this clone: Other DNA sequences in the same sample also yield this CDR3. The chain uses TRBV29-1 and TRBJ2-2, with TRBD1 matching over 7 bases. CDR3 length equals 14 residues. Germline CDR1 SQVTM, CDR2 ANQGSEA. The J segment lost 6 bases and the V segment lost 1 base, leaving 5 bases of the junction unmatched. The CDR3 spells CSVEGQGVPGELFF. DNA of the CDR3: TGCAGCGTTGAAGGGCAGGGGGTGCCCGGGGAGCTGTTTTTT.

This clone was detected only a few times. The J gene is TRBJ1-1, the V gene TRBV19; unclear D gene. Per germline, CDR1 LNHDA and CDR2 SQIVND (reference sequence). There are 13 residues in the CDR3. The V and J ends lost 10 bases and 2 bases respectively, with 14 bases between them. For the CDR3, the DNA is TGTGCCACCCAACGGGAGGTAAACACTGAAGCTTTCTTT. It codes for CATQREVNTEAFF.

This rearrangement joins TRBV5-1 to TRBJ2-2; D is unresolved. Trimming shortened V by 4 bases and J by 2 bases, and 9 bases separated the two germline ends. This CDR3 comprises 14 residues. The germline V gene has CDR1 SGHRS and CDR2 YFSETQ. The CDR3 coding sequence is TGCGCCAGCAGCGTGGGAACTAACACCGGGGAGCTGTTTTTT. Amino acids: CASSVGTNTGELFF.

This rearrangement joins TRBV7-8 to TRBJ1-2; D may be TRBD1 (6 bases). Per the germline V gene, CDR1 is SGHVS and CDR2 is FQNEAQ. The CDR3 sequence is 16 residues long. With 5 bases removed from V and 0 bases from J, the gap between germline ends came to 16 bases. The CDR3 DNA reads as TGTGCCAGCAGCCCCGGTGTGCGGACAGCTAACTATGGCTACACCTTC. Translating gives CASSPGVRTANYGYTF.

This sequence joins TRBV7-2 and TRBJ2-2; TRBD2 aligns across 7 bases. In germline, CDR1 is SGHTA, CDR2 FQGNSA. This CDR3 has 13 residues. Trimming cost V 3 bases and J 6 bases; bases outside gene matches: 1. This CDR3 reads CASSFREAGELFF. CDR3 nucleotide sequence: TGTGCCAGCAGCTTTCGGGAGGCCGGGGAGCTGTTTTTT.

This chain connects TRBV2 to TRBJ2-7; 8 bases are shared with TRBD1. Trimming removed 4 bases from V and 3 bases from J; junction bases left unmatched: 5. The germline V gene encodes CDR1 SNHLY and CDR2 FYNNEI. This CDR3 is built from 14 residues. The CDR3 is CASSVAQGVYEQYF. CDR3 nucleotide sequence: TGTGCCAGCAGTGTCGCACAGGGGGTCTACGAGCAGTACTTC.

This rearrangement joins TRBV5-1 to TRBJ1-5; possibly TRBD1 for D (6 bases). The CDR3 loop spans 14 amino acids. V was shortened by 2 bases and J by 7 bases, with 13 bases between the two germline ends. The germline V gene encodes CDR1 SGHRS and CDR2 YFSETQ. CDR3 in amino acids: CASSFGGAGQPQHF. The DNA for the CDR3 is TGCGCCAGCAGCTTTGGGGGCGCAGGGCAGCCCCAGCATTTT.

This chain connects TRBV7-9 to TRBJ2-5; no definite D call. Germline CDR1 SEHNR, CDR2 FQNEAQ (reference sequence). The CDR3 is made up of 13 amino acids. V shed 2 bases and J shed 2 bases, with 6 bases lying between them. The CDR3: CASSLIFQETQYF. For the CDR3, the DNA is TGTGCCAGCAGCTTAATCTTTCAAGAGACCCAGTACTTC.

V is TRBV7-9 and J is TRBJ1-3, with a tentative D call TRBD1 (5 bases). The CDR3 covers 16 residues. CDR1 and CDR2 from the germline V gene are SEHNR and FQNEAQ (reference sequence). V lost 5 bases to trimming and J lost 3 bases, with 17 bases between them. CDR3 DNA sequence: TGTGCCAGCAGCGTAAACCAGGGAGGAAGTGGAAACACCATATATTTT. Encoded protein: CASSVNQGGSGNTIYF.

In this sample, this clone turned up a few times. The V call is TRBV11-3, the J call TRBJ2-3, with 7 bases matching TRBD2. Germline loops: CDR1 SGHNT, CDR2 YENEEA. V shed 7 bases, J shed 14 bases, and the junction held 12 bases outside the gene matches. The CDR3 runs 12 residues. The CDR3 bases are TGTGCCAGCATTATCGGGAGGAAACGGTGGTATTTT. This gives the protein CASIIGRKRWYF.

The V and J genes are TRBV6-5 and TRBJ1-5; tentative D call: TRBD1 (5 bases). V was cut by 6 bases and J by 0 bases, with 12 bases left in between. Germline CDR1 is MNHEY and CDR2 is SVGAGI. The CDR3 runs to 15 residues. The chain's CDR3 is CASSRTLNSNQPQHF. The CDR3 region has the DNA TGTGCCAGCAGCCGGACACTAAATAGCAATCAGCCCCAGCATTTT.

The chain joins TRBV6-5 to TRBJ1-6; possibly TRBD1 for D (6 bases). Trimming took off 2 bases at V and 10 bases at J, with 12 bases between the two ends. The CDR3 contains 14 residues. Germline V gene lookup returns CDR1 MNHEY and CDR2 SVGAGI. The CDR3 DNA follows: TGTGCCAGCAGTTACGGGGACATCGGATCACCCCTCCACTTT. Translated: CASSYGDIGSPLHF.

This rearrangement joins TRBV27 to TRBJ1-3; 7 nucleotides agree with TRBD1. From germline, CDR1 is MNHEY and CDR2 SMNVEV (reference sequence). This CDR3 comprises 15 residues. V shed 3 bases, J shed 4 bases, and the junction held 6 bases outside the gene matches. This CDR3 reads CASSLYQGEGNTIYF. The CDR3 coding sequence is TGTGCCAGCAGTTTGTACCAGGGGGAGGGAAACACCATATATTTT.